This T cell receptor beta chain was recovered during a study of beta chain features in type 1 diabetes. Study conclusions and caveats: The study found that naive, central memory and Treg TCRB repertoires appeared more similar in patients than in healthy donors. More deletions and fewer insertions at VDJ junctions were seen in type 1 diabetes patients. It was possible that PCR favored shorter templates, equally so in patients and controls.

Remarks on this clone: The antigen is undetermined.

The CDR3 loop spans 15 amino acids. V lost 2 bases to trimming and J lost 4 bases, with 17 bases between them. Per the germline V gene, CDR1 is GTSNPN and CDR2 is SVGIG (reference sequence). Of the isolated RNA, all was reverse transcribed, and so the sequenced material was expressed TCRB transcripts. Regulatory, naive and central memory T cell samples averaged around 3.5 million reads. Measured with immunoSEQ multiplex PCR; TCRdb has only the in-frame clones, and not every one. The sample yields around 58,000 clones, roughly three fifths seen once. The chain carries TRBV30 and TRBJ1-2, with D possibly matching TRBD1 (5 bases). What was sequenced was Tregs from blood. The sequence was collected from a woman aged 18 to 35 in good health. In DNA form, the CDR3 reads TGTGCCTGGAGTCCGCAACTGGGGGGGATCTATGGCTACACCTTC. Protein product: CAWSPQLGGIYGYTF.